The 4 T cell receptor beta chains below were found in one sample sequenced in a study of blood T cells in healthy people across ages. Together with a sample-barcoded 5' primer, a J-beta primer mix was included in a second PCR lasting about 6 to 12 cycles. TCRdb ran MiXCR on the 5' RACE reads and lists one entry per CDR3 protein. The table has around 1.5 million distinct CDR3 sequences, about 31% seen once. The source material was blood. These receptors were obtained from a woman in her twenties or thirties in good health.

The chain has TRBV3-1 and TRBJ2-7; D gene unclear. V lost 0 bases, J lost 0 bases, and 15 bases lay in between. Germline-derived CDR1 and CDR2 are LGHDT and YNNKEL (reference sequence). CDR3 size: 17 residues. The CDR3 DNA follows: TGTGCCAGCAGCCAAGATAGGGCCAGCTCCAGCTCCTACGAGCAGTACTTC. This encodes CASSQDRASSSSYEQYF.

About this clonotype itself: A read error is possible here, since a much larger clone lies one base away. The chain has TRBV18 and TRBJ1-1; D is ambiguous. This CDR3 spans 13 amino acids. Per germline, CDR1 KGHSH and CDR2 LQKENI. This CDR3 reads CAGSPGNRVEAFF. The CDR3 DNA is TGTGCCGGCTCACCGGGGAACCGAGTAGAGGCTTTCTTT.

Comment on this clonotype: A much more abundant neighbour one base away suggests this may be a read error. The CDR3, as DNA: TGCAGCGTTGAGTCGGGAGAAAAACTGTTTTTT. Amino acid sequence: CSVESGEKLFF. This chain joins TRBV29-1 and TRBJ1-4; D ambiguous. Germline-derived CDR1 and CDR2 are SQVTM and ANQGSEA. The CDR3 is 11 residues long. Trimming pared 3 bases from V and 8 bases from J, leaving 7 bases between.

This clonotype was observed a handful of times. The rearrangement joins TRBV7-6 to TRBJ2-1; 8 positions match TRBD2. CDR1 is SGHVS and CDR2 is FNYEAQ in the germline V gene. The CDR3 totals 15 residues. Germline trimming cut 1 base from V and 6 bases from J; bases unmatched to any gene: 5. CDR3 sequence reads: CASSLGSGVGNEQFF. The CDR3 DNA is TGTGCCAGCAGCTTAGGTAGCGGGGTGGGCAATGAGCAGTTCTTC.